This T cell receptor (beta chain) comes out of a study of blood T cell repertoires in COVID-19. Turning to the study itself: Sites in the United States, Italy and Spain provided acute and convalescent COVID-19 samples.

Original methodology: Amplification of reference gene primers provided the estimated nucleated cell counts. Data came from immunoSEQ multiplex PCR; TCRdb stores just in-frame clones and leaves some out. V and J calls and clone size are those listed in that table; D and trimming were worked out from the DNA. The repertoire holds roughly 100,000 clones, with roughly nine tenths as singletons. This receptor was identified in a woman over 75 in a cohort sampled during active COVID-19. Sample: peripheral blood.

CDR3 sequence: CASSVTGQNNEKLFF. The CDR3 DNA reads TGTGCCAGCAGCGTGACAGGGCAGAATAATGAAAAACTGTTTTTT. The chain combines TRBV9 with TRBJ1-4; TRBD1 matches 7 bases. Trimming took 2 bases from V and 4 from J; bases not matched to a gene: 5. Germline values: CDR1 SGDLS, CDR2 YYNGEE. This CDR3 comprises 15 residues.